A selection of T cell receptor beta chains follows, all from one sample in a study of cytomegalovirus exposure and HLA in healthy donors. The repertoire was sequenced with immunoSEQ multiplex PCR; TCRdb's copy has only in-frame clones and lacks some. The profile shows 150,000 or so clones, about 74% of them singletons. Sequenced material: PBMCs. These receptors all stem from a woman between 35 and 50 years old in good health and CMV-seronegative. The CDR3 runs from the conserved cysteine through the conserved F or W. D genes are given only for firm matches. Size values are once, few and many counts, or a class for expanded clones, and some rows have none.

clone_size | j_call | d_call | v_call | cdr3_nt | cdr3_aa
. | TRBJ1-5 | . | TRBV6-1 | TGTGCCAGCAGTGAAAAGGGGCAGGCCAATCAGCCCCAGCATTTT | CASSEKGQANQPQHF
. | TRBJ2-1 | TRBD2 | TRBV7-8 | TGTGCCAGCAGCTTGGCGGGGGGGCTATTCGATGAGCAGTTCTTC | CASSLAGGLFDEQFF
once | TRBJ1-1 | TRBD1 | TRBV29-1 | TGCAGCGTACGTCGGGGCAGGGGGGTTGGAGGTGGTGAAGCTTTCTTT | CSVRRGRGVGGGEAFF
. | TRBJ2-1 | TRBD1 | TRBV5-6 | TGTGCCAGCAGCTCCAGGGGGAATGAGCAGTTCTTC | CASSSRGNEQFF
. | TRBJ2-7 | TRBD1 | TRBV11-3 | TGTGCCAGCAGCTTAGATCTATCCGGGACAGAGAACGTTATCGAGCAGTACTTC | CASSLDLSGTENVIEQYF
few | TRBJ1-1 | TRBD1 | TRBV10-3 | TGTGCCATCAGTCCCCGAGAGGGGGCCACTGAAGCTTTCTTT | CAISPREGATEAFF
. | TRBJ1-1 | . | TRBV10-3 | TGTGCCATCAGTGAGGCGGACACCGGAAACACTGAAGCTTTCTTT | CAISEADTGNTEAFF
. | TRBJ2-2 | . | TRBV10-1 | TGCGCCAGCAGTGGCTGGCAGGGTCCTTTCACCGGGGAGCTGTTTTTT | CASSGWQGPFTGELFF
. | TRBJ1-3 | TRBD1 | TRBV6-1 | TGTGCCAGCCATAGGACAGGTAGAGGAAACACCATATATTTT | CASHRTGRGNTIYF
. | TRBJ1-1 | . | TRBV28 | TGTGCCAGCAGTTTACGAGGCGGCGGAGCTTTCTTT | CASSLRGGGAFF
. | TRBJ2-7 | . | TRBV7-2 | TGTGCCAGCAGCTTAGGGTACAGGGTCTCCTACGAGCAGTACTTC | CASSLGYRVSYEQYF
. | TRBJ2-2 | TRBD2 | TRBV2 | TGCGCCAGCAGTGCGGGCGGGAGGGCCGGCGGGGAGCTGTTTTTT | CASSAGGRAGGELFF
. | TRBJ1-2 | . | TRBV4-2 | TGTGCCAGCAGCCAAGATCAGGGAGGGGGGGACTATGGCTACACCTTC | CASSQDQGGGDYGYTF
few | TRBJ1-1 | . | TRBV9 | TGTGCCAGCAGCGTAGTTCCAAGGAGCACTGAAGCTTTCTTT | CASSVVPRSTEAFF
. | TRBJ1-2 | . | TRBV30 | TGTGCCTGGAGTCACCCGGGGGGGCCTTATGGCTACACCTTC | CAWSHPGGPYGYTF
. | TRBJ2-5 | . | TRBV5-4 | TGTGCCAGCAGTACAGGGGAAAGAGGAGGGCAAGAGACCCAGTACTTC | CASSTGERGGQETQYF